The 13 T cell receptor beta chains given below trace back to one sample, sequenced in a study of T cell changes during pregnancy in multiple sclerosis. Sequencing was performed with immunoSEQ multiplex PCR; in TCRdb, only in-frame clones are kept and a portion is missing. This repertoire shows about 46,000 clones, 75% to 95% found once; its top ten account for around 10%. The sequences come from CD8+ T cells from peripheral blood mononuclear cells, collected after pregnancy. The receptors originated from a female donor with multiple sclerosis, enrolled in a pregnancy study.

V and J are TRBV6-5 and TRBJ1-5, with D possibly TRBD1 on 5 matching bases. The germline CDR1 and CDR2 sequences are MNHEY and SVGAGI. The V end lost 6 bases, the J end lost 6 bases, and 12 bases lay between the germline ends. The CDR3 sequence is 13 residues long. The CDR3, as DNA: TGTGCCAGCAGCGTCGACGGGGGTCAGCCCCAGCATTTT. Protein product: CASSVDGGQPQHF.

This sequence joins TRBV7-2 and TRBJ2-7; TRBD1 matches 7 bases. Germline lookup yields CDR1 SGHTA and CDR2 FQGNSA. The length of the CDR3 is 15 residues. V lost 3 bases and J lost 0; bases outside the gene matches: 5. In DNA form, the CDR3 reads TGTGCCAGCAGCTTCCGGGACAGCAGCTCCTACGAGCAGTACTTC. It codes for CASSFRDSSSYEQYF.

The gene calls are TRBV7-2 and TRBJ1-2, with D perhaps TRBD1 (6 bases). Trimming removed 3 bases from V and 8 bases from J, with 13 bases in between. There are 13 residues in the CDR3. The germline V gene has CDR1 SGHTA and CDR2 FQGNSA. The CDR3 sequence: CASSFNTGYGYTF. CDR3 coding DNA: TGTGCCAGCAGCTTCAACACAGGGTACGGCTACACCTTC. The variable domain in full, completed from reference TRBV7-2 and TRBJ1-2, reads GAGVSQSPSNKVTEKGKDVELRCDPISGHTALYWYRQSLGQGLEFLIYFQGNSAPDKSGLPSDRFSAERTGGSVSTLTIQRTQQEDSAVYLCASSFNTGYGYTFGSGTRLTVV.

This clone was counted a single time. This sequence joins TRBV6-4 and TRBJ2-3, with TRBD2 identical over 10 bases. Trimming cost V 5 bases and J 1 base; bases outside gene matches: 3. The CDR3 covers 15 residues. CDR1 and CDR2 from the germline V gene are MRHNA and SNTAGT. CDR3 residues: CASSLTSGGTDTQYF. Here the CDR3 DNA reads TGTGCCAGCAGTCTTACTAGCGGGGGCACAGATACGCAGTATTTT.

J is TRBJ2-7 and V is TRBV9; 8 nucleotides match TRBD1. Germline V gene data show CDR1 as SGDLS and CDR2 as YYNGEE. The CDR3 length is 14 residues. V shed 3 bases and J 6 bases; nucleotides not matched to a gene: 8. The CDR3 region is CASSGAGQGTEQYF. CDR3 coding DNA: TGTGCCAGCAGCGGTGCCGGACAGGGAACCGAGCAGTACTTC.

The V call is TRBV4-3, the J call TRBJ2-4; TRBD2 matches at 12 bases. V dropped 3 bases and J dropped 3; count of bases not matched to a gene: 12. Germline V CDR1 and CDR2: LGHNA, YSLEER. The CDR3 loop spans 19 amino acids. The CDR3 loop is CASSQILAGGLLDKNIQYF. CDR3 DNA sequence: TGCGCCAGCAGCCAGATCCTAGCGGGGGGGCTCTTGGACAAAAACATTCAGTACTTC.

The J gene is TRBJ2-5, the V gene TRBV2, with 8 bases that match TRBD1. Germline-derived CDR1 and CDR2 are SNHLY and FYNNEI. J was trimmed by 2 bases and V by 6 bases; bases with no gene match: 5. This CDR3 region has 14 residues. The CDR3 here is CASRSRGLQETQYF. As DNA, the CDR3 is TGTGCCAGCAGAAGCAGGGGGCTACAAGAGACCCAGTACTTC.

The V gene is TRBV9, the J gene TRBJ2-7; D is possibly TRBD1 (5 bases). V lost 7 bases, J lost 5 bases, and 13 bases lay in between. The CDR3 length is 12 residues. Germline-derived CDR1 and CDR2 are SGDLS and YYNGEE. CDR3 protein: CASGAGLNEQYF. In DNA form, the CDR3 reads TGTGCCAGCGGAGCAGGGTTAAACGAGCAGTACTTC.

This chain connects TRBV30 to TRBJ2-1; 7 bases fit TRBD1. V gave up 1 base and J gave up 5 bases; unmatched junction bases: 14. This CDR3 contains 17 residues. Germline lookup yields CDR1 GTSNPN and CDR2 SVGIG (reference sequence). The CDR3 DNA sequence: TGTGCCTGGAGTGCATCGACAGGGAACCGTGCTAACAATGAGCAGTTCTTC. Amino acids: CAWSASTGNRANNEQFF. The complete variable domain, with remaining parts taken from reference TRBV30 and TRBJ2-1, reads SQTIHQWPATLVQPVGSPLSLECTVEGTSNPNLYWYRQAAGRGLQLLFYSVGIGQISSEVPQNLSASRPQDRQFILSSKKLLLSDSGFYLCAWSASTGNRANNEQFFGPGTRLTVL.

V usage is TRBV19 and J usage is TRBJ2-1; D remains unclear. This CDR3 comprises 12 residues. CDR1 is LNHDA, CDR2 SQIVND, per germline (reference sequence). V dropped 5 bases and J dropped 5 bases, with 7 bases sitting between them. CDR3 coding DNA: TGTGCCAGTAGTTCTAGTAACAATGAGCAGTTCTTC. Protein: CASSSSNNEQFF.

The chain's CDR3 is CASSLTTGYLMVTEAFF. The CDR3 nucleotides are TGTGCCAGCAGCTTAACGACAGGGTACTTGATGGTTACTGAAGCTTTCTTT. The V gene is TRBV5-4, the J gene TRBJ1-1; 7 bases are shared with TRBD1. CDR3 length: 17 amino acids. J lost 5 bases, V lost 2 bases, and 15 bases had no gene match. CDR1 is SGHNT and CDR2 is YYREEE in the germline V gene (reference sequence).

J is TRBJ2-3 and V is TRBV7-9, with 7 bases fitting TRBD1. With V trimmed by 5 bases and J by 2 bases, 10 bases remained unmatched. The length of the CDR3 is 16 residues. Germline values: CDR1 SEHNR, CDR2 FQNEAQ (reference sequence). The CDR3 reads CASSKPQGLYTDTQYF. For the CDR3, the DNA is TGTGCCAGCAGCAAACCACAGGGGTTGTACACAGATACGCAGTATTTT.

The CDR3: CASSLSGNTIYF. Written as DNA, the CDR3 is TGCGCCAGCAGTCTCTCTGGAAACACCATATATTTT. The chain carries TRBV5-1 and TRBJ1-3, with D uncertain. The CDR3 is 12 amino acids. V gave up 5 bases and J gave up 0 bases, with 3 bases separating them. Germline V gives CDR1 SGHRS, CDR2 YFSETQ.